Presented here are 25 T cell receptor beta chains from one specimen sequenced in a study of beta chain features in type 1 diabetes. cDNA synthesis used the whole RNA isolate, giving expressed TCRB sequences. Assay used: immunoSEQ multiplex PCR; TCRdb lists only in-frame clones, some missing. The repertoire has about 620,000 clones, roughly a sixth of them found once; the top ten carry roughly 0.098%. The specimen sequenced was naive CD4+ T cells from blood. These receptors came from a man aged 18 to 29 in good health.

CDR3 nucleotides: TGTGCCAGCAGTCCGCCGGGACTAGCGGGACCCTACGAGCAGTACTTC. Residues: CASSPPGLAGPYEQYF. The rearrangement links TRBV28 to TRBJ2-7, with TRBD2 matching over 13 bases. V lost 5 bases to trimming and J lost 2 bases; unmatched junction nucleotides: 6. Per the germline V gene, CDR1 is MDHEN and CDR2 is SYDVKM. The CDR3 runs to 16 residues.

This clone was found a few times. CDR3 in amino acids: CASTPALAGSNEQFF. CDR3 sequence (DNA): TGTGCCAGCACCCCAGCATTAGCGGGAAGCAATGAGCAGTTCTTC. The V call is TRBV28, the J call TRBJ2-1; 8 bases map to TRBD2. The CDR3 contains 15 residues. Looked up from germline, CDR1 is MDHEN and CDR2 is SYDVKM. V trimming: 7 bases; J trimming: 6 bases; junction bases outside the gene matches: 11.

The V gene is TRBV7-2, the J gene TRBJ2-5; D is uncertain. Trimming cost V 5 bases and J 7 bases, with 17 bases left between them. Germline V lookup: CDR1 SGHTA, CDR2 FQGNSA. CDR3 length: 14 residues. CDR3 DNA: TGTGCCAGCAGCCCCGATTTAGTCGGACGGACCCAGTACTTC. As protein: CASSPDLVGRTQYF.

This clone was detected a few times. V is TRBV21-1 and J is TRBJ2-1; the D call in the table, TRBD2, was not verified against the DNA. TRBV21-1 is labeled a pseudogene. The CDR3 totals 15 residues. CDR3 DNA sequence: TGTGCCAGCAGCACCCGGGAGGGCCTCGGCTATGAGCAGTTCTTC. It is translated as CASSTREGLGYEQFF.

The V call is TRBV20-1, the J call TRBJ1-4, with 7 bases identical to TRBD1. Germline-derived CDR1 and CDR2 are DFQATT and SNEGSKA (reference sequence). The CDR3 length is 10 residues. V lost 7 bases to trimming and J lost 17 bases; unmatched junction nucleotides: 10. The CDR3 loop reads CSVAGGRRFF. CDR3 sequence (DNA): TGCAGTGTCGCAGGGGGGAGGAGATTTTTT.

This rearrangement joins TRBV5-6 to TRBJ1-1; 10 bases are a match to TRBD1. Germline V gene data show CDR1 as SGHDT and CDR2 as YYEEEE. V lost 3 bases, J lost 10 bases, and 6 bases stayed unmatched. The CDR3 is 13 amino acids. The CDR3 here is CASSYGTGDRAFF. The DNA of the CDR3 is TGTGCCAGCAGCTATGGGACAGGGGATAGAGCTTTCTTT.

This clone was seen more than once but under ten times. The V gene is TRBV7-2, the J gene TRBJ2-3, with 13 bases lining up with TRBD2. Germline V CDR1 and CDR2: SGHTA, FQGNSA. The CDR3 consists of 18 residues. Unmatched junction bases numbered 14, after V lost 4 bases and J lost 7 bases. The CDR3 DNA follows: TGTGCCAGCAGCTCATCCCCTGGGACTAGCGGGGCCCGGCATACGCAGTATTTT. It is translated as CASSSSPGTSGARHTQYF.

This clone was counted between two and nine times. The chain uses TRBV28 and TRBJ2-1; D remains ambiguous. Germline V gives CDR1 MDHEN, CDR2 SYDVKM. CDR3 length: 11 amino acids. The V end lost 3 bases, the J end lost 8 bases, and 5 bases lay between the germline ends. The CDR3 loop is CASSFSHEQFF. The CDR3 coding sequence is TGTGCCAGCAGTTTTTCCCATGAGCAGTTCTTC.

This clone was seen a few times. The V call is TRBV18, the J call TRBJ1-3; D not resolved. The CDR3 runs to 16 residues. V lost 6 bases to trimming and J lost 0 bases, with 15 bases between them. The germline gives CDR1 KGHSH, CDR2 LQKENI. This chain's CDR3 is CASSLRSPSSGNTIYF. In DNA form, the CDR3 reads TGTGCCAGCTCCCTCAGGTCACCGAGCTCTGGAAACACCATATATTTT. Filled out from reference TRBV18 and TRBJ1-3, the complete variable domain reads NAGVMQNPRHLVRRRGQEARLRCSPMKGHSHVYWYRQLPEEGLKFMVYLQKENIIDESGMPKERFSAEFPKEGPSILRIQQVVRGDSAAYFCASSLRSPSSGNTIYFGEGSWLTVV.

This sequence joins TRBV27 and TRBJ2-5; D possibly matches TRBD1 or TRBD2 (5 bases each). Trimming cost V 1 base and J 9 bases, with 15 bases left between them. The CDR3 totals 14 residues. Germline CDR1 and CDR2: MNHEY and SMNVEV (reference sequence). CDR3 amino acids: CASSLFGTIGAQYF. The CDR3 DNA sequence: TGTGCCAGCAGTTTATTCGGGACCATCGGGGCCCAGTACTTC.

This clone was detected a few times. The CDR3 here is CASSQELVNEQFF. The CDR3, as DNA: TGCGCCAGCAGCCAAGAGCTAGTCAATGAGCAGTTCTTC. The chain carries TRBV4-3 and TRBJ2-1; D not certain. CDR1 LGHNA and CDR2 YSLEER come from the germline V gene. Trimming removed 0 bases from V and 6 bases from J, with 6 bases in between. The CDR3 totals 13 residues.

This clone turned up a few times. The gene calls are TRBV5-6 and TRBJ1-4, with D maybe TRBD1 (6 bases). The CDR3 is 15 residues long. Germline assignment: CDR1 SGHDT and CDR2 YYEEEE. Trimming left V 0 bases short and J 5 bases short, with 11 bases between. The CDR3: CASSLATGLNEKLFF. The CDR3 DNA sequence: TGTGCCAGCAGCTTGGCGACAGGCTTAAATGAAAAACTGTTTTTT.

This clone showed up just a few times. CDR3 loop: CASSLFTGNTGELFF. The CDR3 DNA follows: TGTGCCAGCAGCTTATTTACGGGGAACACCGGGGAGCTGTTTTTT. The chain employs TRBV7-9 and TRBJ2-2; D gene ambiguous. Looked up from germline, CDR1 is SEHNR and CDR2 is FQNEAQ (reference sequence). The CDR3 runs to 15 residues. Trimming stripped 2 bases from V and 1 base from J, with 8 bases between.

The chain employs TRBV5-1 and TRBJ2-1, with unresolved D. The germline V gene has CDR1 SGHRS and CDR2 YFSETQ. V was clipped by 6 bases and J by 3 bases, with 13 bases between them. The length of the CDR3 is 14 residues. CDR3 sequence (DNA): TGCGCCAGCACCGAAGCGCGACTCTACAATGAGCAGTTCTTC. Translated: CASTEARLYNEQFF.

J is TRBJ1-1 and V is TRBV9, with D possibly TRBD1 on 5 matching bases. Trimming stripped 0 bases from V and 3 bases from J, with 18 bases between. The CDR3 is 17 amino acids. Per germline, CDR1 SGDLS and CDR2 YYNGEE. In DNA form, the CDR3 reads TGTGCCAGCAGCGTAGGTGGAGGGCCCCGAGGGGACACTGAAGCTTTCTTT. Protein sequence: CASSVGGGPRGDTEAFF.

CDR3 sequence reads: CASGLSLVSEQYF. In DNA, the CDR3 is TGTGCTAGTGGTTTGTCTCTAGTGTCGGAGCAGTACTTC. This rearrangement joins TRBV12-5 to TRBJ2-7; D gene unclear. CDR1 is LGHNT and CDR2 is FRNRAP in the germline V gene. CDR3 length equals 13 residues. V lost 2 bases to trimming and J lost 7 bases, with 12 bases between them. Looking up the rest from reference TRBV12-5 and TRBJ2-7 gives the full variable domain: DARVTQTPRHKVTEMGQEVTMRCQPILGHNTVFWYRQTMMQGLELLAYFRNRAPLDDSGMPKDRFSAEMPDATLATLKIQPSEPRDSAVYFCASGLSLVSEQYFGPGTRLTVT.

The chain combines TRBV7-2 with TRBJ2-5; possibly TRBD1 for D (5 bases). CDR1 is SGHTA, CDR2 FQGNSA, per germline. This CDR3 contains 13 residues. V gave up 3 bases and J gave up 5 bases, with 10 bases separating them. The CDR3 coding sequence is TGTGCCAGCAGCTTCCGACCAGGGGAGACCCAGTACTTC. It translates to CASSFRPGETQYF.

This clone came up a few times. The chain recombines TRBV10-3 with TRBJ2-7; TRBD1 is a possible D gene (6 bases). In germline, CDR1 is ENHRY, CDR2 SYGVKD. V lost 5 bases and J 5 bases, leaving 16 bases between the germline ends. The CDR3 consists of 14 residues. The CDR3 sequence is CAISIIQGPNEQYF. The CDR3 region has the DNA TGTGCCATCAGTATCATACAGGGCCCTAACGAGCAGTACTTC.

This clone was observed a handful of times. The chain has TRBV2 and TRBJ2-1; TRBD1 agrees at 9 bases. The CDR3 has 14 residues. Trimming removed 7 bases from V and 2 bases from J; junction bases left unmatched: 3. CDR1 and CDR2 (germline): SNHLY, FYNNEI. The CDR3 loop is CASTRDRAYNEQFF. As DNA, the CDR3 is TGTGCCAGCACCAGGGACAGGGCCTACAATGAGCAGTTCTTC.

To note about this clone: The sample has other DNA sequences that encode this CDR3 too. The chain is built from TRBV5-1 and TRBJ2-5, with 11 positions matching TRBD2. This CDR3 contains 16 residues. V was pared by 0 bases and J by 5 bases, with 6 bases of the junction left unmatched. Per germline, CDR1 SGHRS and CDR2 YFSETQ. CDR3 nucleotides: TGCGCCAGCAGCTTGGATGCTAGCGGGGGGCGGGAGACCCAGTACTTC. Its translation: CASSLDASGGRETQYF. Full variable domain (rest looked up from reference TRBV5-1 and TRBJ2-5): KAGVTQTPRYLIKTRGQQVTLSCSPISGHRSVSWYQQTPGQGLQFLFEYFSETQRNKGNFPGRFSGRQFSNSRSEMNVSTLELGDSALYLCASSLDASGGRETQYFGPGTRLLVL.

This clone has a handful of counts. Other nucleotide sequences in the sample specify the same CDR3. The chain carries TRBV7-9 and TRBJ1-2; TRBD1 agrees at 7 bases. The CDR3 runs to 13 residues. CDR1 and CDR2 (germline): SEHNR, FQNEAQ (reference sequence). V lost 5 bases and J lost 2; bases outside the gene matches: 2. CDR3 coding DNA: TGTGCCAGCAGCGCGGACAGGAACTATGGCTACACCTTC. This encodes CASSADRNYGYTF.

This clone was observed a few times. V gene TRBV28 combines with J gene TRBJ2-5, with 8 bases aligning to TRBD1. V shed 3 bases and J 5 bases; nucleotides not matched to a gene: 8. The CDR3 is 15 amino acids. CDR1 and CDR2 (germline): MDHEN, SYDVKM. The CDR3 nucleotides are TGTGCCAGCAGTTTTAGGCCAGGGGGCCGGGAGACCCAGTACTTC. Translating gives CASSFRPGGRETQYF.

This chain links TRBV7-2 with TRBJ1-2; D gene uncertain. Germline V gene lookup returns CDR1 SGHTA and CDR2 FQGNSA. This CDR3 region has 11 residues. The V end lost 2 bases, the J end lost 8 bases, and 6 bases lay between the germline ends. The CDR3 nucleotides read TGTGCCAGCAGCTTAATTTTCGGCTACACCTTC. Translation gives CASSLIFGYTF.

This clone was seen a handful of times. The V gene is TRBV5-1, the J gene TRBJ2-5, with D unclear. The CDR3 is made up of 12 amino acids. The germline V gene encodes CDR1 SGHRS and CDR2 YFSETQ. V was trimmed by 4 bases and J by 1 base, leaving 5 bases between them. CDR3 amino acids: CASSQSQETQYF. CDR3 in DNA: TGCGCCAGCAGCCAAAGCCAAGAGACCCAGTACTTC.

This clone was seen a handful of times. Other DNA variants within this sample encode the same CDR3. This chain links TRBV19 with TRBJ2-7; 7 nucleotides match TRBD1. Germline-derived CDR1 and CDR2 are LNHDA and SQIVND (reference sequence). Unmatched junction bases numbered 4, after V lost 6 bases and J lost 2 bases. The CDR3 contains 13 residues. CDR3 sequence reads: CASSPTGTYEQYF. In DNA form, the CDR3 reads TGTGCCAGTAGCCCGACAGGGACCTACGAGCAGTACTTC. The full variable domain, with the rest looked up from reference TRBV19 and TRBJ2-7, is DGGITQSPKYLFRKEGQNVTLSCEQNLNHDAMYWYRQDPGQGLRLIYYSQIVNDFQKGDIAEGYSVSREKKESFPLTVTSAQKNPTAFYLCASSPTGTYEQYFGPGTRLTVT.